The 26 T cell receptor beta chains below were found in one sample sequenced in a study of shared clonotypes between healthy human individuals. Naive-designated CD8 cells lacked CD45RO, were positively enriched for CCR7, and omitted terminally differentiated effector memory CD45RA+ cells. TCRdb's table, derived via immunoSEQ multiplex PCR, lists solely in-frame clones and lacks some. The data hold about 2,100,000 clones, with roughly 91% observed a single time. The sample comprised naive CD8+ T cells from PBMCs. Receptors were obtained from a man younger than 30 in good health. Some clones in this sample may be carry-over from other donors' samples.

The chain couples TRBV4-3 to TRBJ2-7; TRBD1 is a possible D gene (5 bases). Trimming took 0 bases from V and 0 from J, leaving 12 bases between them. This CDR3 contains 16 residues. Germline V gene data show CDR1 as LGHNA and CDR2 as YSLEER. The CDR3 DNA reads as TGCGCCAGCAGCCAAGATCTTGAGCAGGGCTCCTACGAGCAGTACTTC. It translates to CASSQDLEQGSYEQYF.

The count of this clone is one. The chain has TRBV9 and TRBJ2-1, with 9 bases matching TRBD2. Trimming at V came to 2 bases and at J to 2 bases, leaving 11 bases not matched to a gene. This CDR3 contains 18 residues. Germline-derived CDR1 and CDR2 are SGDLS and YYNGEE. The CDR3 sequence: CASSVLQQLAGAYNEQFF. The CDR3 nucleotides read TGTGCCAGCAGCGTCCTTCAACAATTAGCGGGGGCCTACAATGAGCAGTTCTTC.

This rearrangement joins TRBV4-2 to TRBJ2-1; 10 nucleotides align to TRBD2. There are 18 residues in the CDR3. CDR1 is LGHNA and CDR2 is YNFKEQ in the germline V gene. J gave up 8 bases and V 0 bases, and 13 bases lay outside the gene matches. The CDR3 loop reads CASSQELLLLAGVDEQFF. The CDR3, as DNA: TGTGCCAGCAGCCAAGAATTGTTGCTGCTAGCGGGAGTGGATGAGCAGTTCTTC.

This clone is a singleton in its sample. The chain links TRBV11-3 to TRBJ2-2, with 12 bases lining up with TRBD1. This CDR3 is built from 16 residues. After removal of 3 bases from V and 5 bases from J, the junction contained 4 bases not matched to a gene. In germline, CDR1 is SGHNT, CDR2 YENEEA. CDR3 amino acids: CASSLRDRGRTGELFF. In DNA form, the CDR3 reads TGTGCCAGCAGCTTGAGGGACAGGGGGCGGACCGGGGAGCTGTTTTTT. Full variable domain (outside the CDR3, taken from reference TRBV11-3 and TRBJ2-2): EAGVVQSPRYKIIEKKQPVAFWCNPISGHNTLYWYLQNLGQGPELLIRYENEEAVDDSQLPKDRFSAERLKGVDSTLKIQPAELGDSAVYLCASSLRDRGRTGELFFGEGSRLTVL.

The chain joins TRBV7-9 to TRBJ1-4; D may be TRBD1 (5 bases). The CDR3 runs to 16 residues. Looked up from germline, CDR1 is SEHNR and CDR2 is FQNEAQ (reference sequence). V dropped 4 bases and J dropped 8 bases, with 20 bases sitting between them. The CDR3 region has the DNA TGTGCCAGCAGCTCTAGAGGGACGGAGGAAGGGGAAAAACTGTTTTTT. Protein product: CASSSRGTEEGEKLFF.

This clone appeared a few times. The sample has other DNA sequences that encode this CDR3 too. Here the CDR3 DNA reads TGTGCCAGCGGGGGAACCGGGGAGCTGTTTTTT. Protein product: CASGGTGELFF. The rearrangement joins TRBV19 to TRBJ2-2, with TRBD2 as a possible D gene (6 bases). In germline, CDR1 is LNHDA, CDR2 SQIVND (reference sequence). The V gene lost 9 bases and the J gene lost 5 bases, with 7 bases spanning the gap. There are 11 residues in the CDR3.

The chain uses TRBV13 and TRBJ1-2, with D maybe TRBD1 (5 bases). V was shortened by 2 bases and J by 6 bases, with 10 bases between the two germline ends. The V gene's germline CDR1 is PRHDT and CDR2 FYEKMQ (reference sequence). This CDR3 is 13 amino acids long. CDR3 nucleotide sequence: TGTGCCAGCAGCTTACGGGGGGTAGATGGCTACACCTTC. It yields the protein CASSLRGVDGYTF.

V usage is TRBV7-8 and J usage is TRBJ2-1, with 7 bases aligning to TRBD1. The ends lost 7 bases at V and 9 bases at J; junction bases unmatched: 3. Germline CDR1 SGHVS, CDR2 FQNEAQ. This CDR3 is 11 amino acids long. The CDR3 DNA follows: TGTGCCAGCACCCCAGGGGGTGAGCAGTTCTTC. Translating gives CASTPGGEQFF. The full variable domain, completed using reference TRBV7-8 and TRBJ2-1, is GAGVSQSPRYKVAKRGQDVALRCDPISGHVSLFWYQQALGQGPEFLTYFQNEAQLDKSGLPSDRFFAERPEGSVSTLKIQRTQQEDSAVYLCASTPGGEQFFGPGTRLTVL.

This rearrangement joins TRBV28 to TRBJ2-3; TRBD2 aligns across 10 bases. Germline CDR1 and CDR2: MDHEN and SYDVKM. The length of the CDR3 is 19 residues. The junction had 16 bases not matched to a gene; V was cut back by 3 bases and J by 4 bases. The CDR3 region is CASSFEALGLAGDADTQYF. In DNA, the CDR3 is TGTGCCAGCAGTTTTGAAGCTCTAGGGCTAGCGGGAGACGCAGATACGCAGTATTTT.

The chain is built from TRBV9 and TRBJ1-2; D ambiguous. Trimming took off 4 bases at V and 6 bases at J, with 13 bases between the two ends. The CDR3 is 13 amino acids. The germline gives CDR1 SGDLS, CDR2 YYNGEE. Here the CDR3 DNA reads TGTGCCAGCAGCTGGGGAAGTGAGGATGGCTACACCTTC. Encoded protein: CASSWGSEDGYTF.

CDR3 residues: CAISDSYSYNEQFF. The CDR3 bases are TGTGCCATCAGTGACTCGTACTCCTACAATGAGCAGTTCTTC. This rearrangement joins TRBV10-3 to TRBJ2-1; D remains unclear. In germline, CDR1 is ENHRY, CDR2 SYGVKD. CDR3 length: 14 amino acids. Trimming removed 3 bases from V and 0 bases from J, with 6 bases in between.

This clone appeared a single time. The gene calls are TRBV6-4 and TRBJ2-1; 10 bases align to TRBD2. The CDR3 covers 21 residues. Germline CDR1 and CDR2: MRHNA and SNTAGT. The V segment lost 2 bases and the J segment 0 bases; nucleotides outside the gene matches: 16. Here the CDR3 reads CASSDLPKLAGVSSSYNEQFF. The CDR3 DNA is TGTGCCAGCAGTGACCTTCCCAAGCTAGCGGGAGTTTCAAGCTCCTACAATGAGCAGTTCTTC.

This chain connects TRBV6-5 to TRBJ2-7; D is uncertain. Germline V gene lookup returns CDR1 MNHEY and CDR2 SVGAGI. Trimming pared 7 bases from V and 7 bases from J, leaving 23 bases between. The CDR3 length is 15 residues. In DNA, the CDR3 is TGTGCCAGCACGGATTCCAGTGCTGCGGTAATGGAGCAGTACTTC. It translates to CASTDSSAAVMEQYF.

The V gene is TRBV19, the J gene TRBJ2-5; 10 positions agree with TRBD2. CDR1 and CDR2 (germline): LNHDA, SQIVND (reference sequence). The J segment lost 2 bases and the V segment lost 3 bases, leaving 9 bases of the junction unmatched. The CDR3 consists of 17 residues. In nucleotides, the CDR3 is TGTGCCAGTAGTATTAAGCGGGGGGGCTGGGTTCAAGAGACCCAGTACTTC. Its translation is CASSIKRGGWVQETQYF.

The chain joins TRBV7-3 to TRBJ2-2; TRBD2 might be the D (6 bases). Germline V gene sequence: CDR1 SGHTA, CDR2 FQGTGA. The germline V and J ends were trimmed by 5 bases and 0 bases, with 13 bases remaining between them. The CDR3 extends over 16 amino acids. CDR3 amino acids: CASSRGRNPNTGELFF. In DNA form, the CDR3 reads TGTGCCAGCAGCCGGGGGAGGAACCCGAACACCGGGGAGCTGTTTTTT. The whole variable domain, filled in from reference TRBV7-3 and TRBJ2-2, reads GAGVSQTPSNKVTEKGKYVELRCDPISGHTALYWYRQSLGQGPEFLIYFQGTGAADDSGLPNDRFFAVRPEGSVSTLKIQRTERGDSAVYLCASSRGRNPNTGELFFGEGSRLTVL.

The genes are TRBV25-1 and TRBJ2-3; either TRBD1 or TRBD2 may fit D (6 bases each). Trimming cost V 6 bases and J 2 bases, with 15 bases left between them. This CDR3 has 15 amino acids. The germline V gene encodes CDR1 MGHDK and CDR2 SYGVNS. The CDR3 region is CASRGGSSPTDTQYF. DNA for the CDR3: TGTGCCAGCAGGGGGGGCAGTTCTCCCACAGATACGCAGTATTTT.

The chain joins TRBV11-1 to TRBJ1-3; 7 nucleotides align to TRBD1. This CDR3 contains 15 residues. V lost 3 bases, J lost 1 base, and 3 bases stayed unmatched. Germline CDR1 reads SGHAT; CDR2 reads FQDESV (reference sequence). The CDR3: CASSFTTGSGNTIYF. CDR3 bases: TGTGCCAGCAGCTTCACGACAGGGTCTGGAAACACCATATATTTT. Drawing the rest from reference TRBV11-1 and TRBJ1-3, the complete variable domain is EAEVAQSPRYKITEKSQAVAFWCDPISGHATLYWYRQILGQGPELLVQFQDESVVDDSQLPKDRFSAERLKGVDSTLKIQPAELGDSAMYLCASSFTTGSGNTIYFGEGSWLTVV.

The chain has TRBV19 and TRBJ2-2; 12 bases are a match to TRBD2. With V trimmed by 5 bases and J by 6 bases, 7 bases remained unmatched. From germline, CDR1 is LNHDA and CDR2 SQIVND (reference sequence). There are 16 residues in the CDR3. DNA for the CDR3: TGTGCCAGTAGTCTCCGACTAGCGGGAGTACCCGGGGAGCTGTTTTTT. Translation: CASSLRLAGVPGELFF.

V gene TRBV27 combines with J gene TRBJ2-1; D is uncertain. Germline V CDR1 and CDR2: MNHEY, SMNVEV (reference sequence). This CDR3 contains 13 residues. V was cut by 5 bases and J by 5 bases, with 10 bases left in between. The CDR3 bases are TGTGCCAGCAGTATTTTCAGCGACAATGAGCAGTTCTTC. Protein sequence: CASSIFSDNEQFF.

The chain links TRBV7-9 to TRBJ1-2; D not resolved. Germline V CDR1 and CDR2: SEHNR, FQNEAQ (reference sequence). This CDR3 comprises 12 residues. V lost 7 bases, J lost 5 bases, and 11 bases lay in between. In nucleotides, the CDR3 is TGTGCCAGCACCGCCTCGGGGTATGGCTACACCTTC. Its protein is CASTASGYGYTF.

About this clone itself: Germline is not matched at one junction end, which may reflect a read error. The same CDR3 arises from other DNA sequences in this sample as well. V gene TRBV30 combines with J gene TRBJ1-4; 9 bases align to TRBD1. The V gene's germline CDR1 is GTSNPN and CDR2 SVGIG (reference sequence). This CDR3 is 15 amino acids long. The CDR3 DNA is TGTGCCTGGAGTGTACTTCTAAGGACAGGGGAAAAGCTGTTTTTT. This codes for CAWSVLLRTGEKLFF.

V gene TRBV7-8 combines with J gene TRBJ1-2; D perhaps matches TRBD1 (5 bases). V was cut by 4 bases and J by 12 bases, with 15 bases left in between. This CDR3 has 12 residues. The germline V gene encodes CDR1 SGHVS and CDR2 FQNEAQ. CDR3 nucleotides: TGTGCCAGCAGCTCCCGGGGCCTGGGTCACACCTTC. This translates into CASSSRGLGHTF.

The CDR3 here is CASSFRDYEQYF. CDR3 nucleotide sequence: TGTGCCAGCAGCTTTAGGGACTACGAGCAGTACTTC. V usage is TRBV11-2 and J usage is TRBJ2-7, with D unresolved. The CDR3 consists of 12 residues. Germline V lookup: CDR1 SGHAT, CDR2 FQNNGV. V lost 3 bases to trimming and J lost 3 bases, with 6 bases between them.

The genes are TRBV27 and TRBJ2-3, with 8 bases lining up with TRBD1. Germline assignment: CDR1 MNHEY and CDR2 SMNVEV (reference sequence). The CDR3 totals 16 residues. The J segment lost 6 bases and the V segment lost 7 bases, leaving 15 bases of the junction unmatched. As DNA, the CDR3 is TGTGCCAGCACCGCATCCGGGACAGGCCTCTGGGATACGCAGTATTTT. Translated, it gives CASTASGTGLWDTQYF.

This chain joins TRBV7-9 and TRBJ1-1; D may be TRBD1 (5 bases). The germline CDR1 and CDR2 sequences are SEHNR and FQNEAQ (reference sequence). The CDR3 contains 11 residues. Trimming took 8 bases from V and 8 from J, leaving 12 bases between them. CDR3 sequence: CASGAGIEAFF. The CDR3 DNA is TGTGCCAGCGGGGCCGGGATCGAAGCTTTCTTT.

This clone was seen a single time. The J gene is TRBJ2-2, the V gene TRBV13; 12 nucleotides align to TRBD2. Trimming removed 8 bases from V and 6 bases from J; junction bases left unmatched: 4. CDR1 and CDR2 from the germline V gene are PRHDT and FYEKMQ (reference sequence). The CDR3 spans 14 residues. CDR3 sequence reads: CASSSGRASGELFF. Here the CDR3 DNA reads TGTGCCAGCTCTAGCGGGAGGGCCTCCGGGGAGCTGTTTTTT.